The rows below give T cell receptor beta chains drawn from one sample of a study of blood T cell repertoires in COVID-19. This table comes from immunoSEQ multiplex PCR, and its TCRdb copy is limited to in-frame clones, with some not included. The sample has around 360,000 clones, roughly 86% seen once. Sequencing used peripheral blood. These receptors were collected from a woman aged 30 to 39 with COVID-19, enrolled during active disease. Both conserved end residues are part of each CDR3. The D gene is left open where the match is weak. Not all rows give a size; the values are once, few, many and, for expanded clones, a class.

d_gene | j_gene | abundance | v_gene | CDR3nt | CDR3aa
TRBD2 | TRBJ2-3 | - | TRBV19 | TGTGCCAGTAGTACTGGACTAGCGGGGGGAGATACGCAGTATTTT | CASSTGLAGGDTQYF
- | TRBJ1-4 | - | TRBV5-1 | TGCGCCAGCAGCCTAGGAGGAGTGGCTAATGAAAAACTGTTTTTT | CASSLGGVANEKLFF
- | TRBJ1-5 | - | TRBV6-5 | TGTGTCTCGAGTCGGGATAAGTCGGGTCAGCCCCAGCATTTT | CVSSRDKSGQPQHF
- | TRBJ1-2 | - | TRBV19 | TGTGCCAGTAGTATGGGGAGCTCGCGGGGCTACACCTTC | CASSMGSSRGYTF
- | TRBJ2-1 | - | TRBV6-2/TRBV6-3 | TGTGCCAGCAGTTACGGCTATGAGCAGTTCTTC | CASSYGYEQFF
TRBD1 | TRBJ2-3 | once | TRBV9 | TGTGCCAGCAGCCTAGTGGGACAGGGGGAAGATACGCAGTATTTT | CASSLVGQGEDTQYF
TRBD1 | TRBJ2-7 | - | TRBV6-5 | TGTGCCAGCAGTCGGACAGGGGACGAGCAGTACTTC | CASSRTGDEQYF
- | TRBJ2-5 | - | TRBV24-1 | TGTGCCACCAGTGATTTGCTGGAGACCCAGTACTTC | CATSDLLETQYF
TRBD2 | TRBJ2-3 | - | TRBV29-1 | TGCAGCGTTTCTCTTGGGGGGGGAAGCACAGATACGCAGTATTTT | CSVSLGGGSTDTQYF
- | TRBJ1-4 | once | TRBV6-1 | TGTGCCAGCAGTGAAAGGTGGCAGGCTTTCGAAAAACTGTTTTTT | CASSERWQAFEKLFF
TRBD1 | TRBJ1-5 | - | TRBV6-2/TRBV6-3 | TGTGCCAGCAGTTTCGGACAGGGGGTCGGTCAGCCCCAGCATTTT | CASSFGQGVGQPQHF
- | TRBJ2-1 | - | TRBV2 | TGTGCCAGCAACAGGAAGGGATACAATGAGCAGTTCTTC | CASNRKGYNEQFF
TRBD1 | TRBJ2-7 | - | TRBV20-1 | TGCAGTCCCAGGGGGTCCTACGAGCAGTACTTC | CSPRGSYEQYF
- | TRBJ1-2 | - | TRBV11-2 | TGTGCCAGCAGCTTAGTAGTGACAGCCTCTAACTATGGCTACACCTTC | CASSLVVTASNYGYTF
TRBD1 | TRBJ1-6 | few | TRBV2 | TGTGCCAGCAGTGAGGGCAGGGGGAATAATTCACCCCTCCACTTT | CASSEGRGNNSPLHF
- | TRBJ2-7 | - | TRBV10-3 | TGTGCCATCAGTGAACCGGGAAGGTACGAGCAGTACTTC | CAISEPGRYEQYF
TRBD2 | TRBJ2-3 | - | TRBV28 | TGTGCCAGCAGTTCTATACCCGGCAGGGCCACTAGCGGGTCCACAGATACGCAGTATTTT | CASSSIPGRATSGSTDTQYF
- | TRBJ2-5 | - | TRBV6-2/TRBV6-3 | TGTGCCAGCAGTTACAGAGGAGAGACCCAGTACTTC | CASSYRGETQYF
TRBD1 | TRBJ1-5 | once | TRBV6-6 | TGTGCCAGCAACCGGGACAGGTCTAGCAATCAGCCCCAGCATTTT | CASNRDRSSNQPQHF
TRBD2 | TRBJ2-7 | - | TRBV27 | TGTGCCAGCAGTCCCCGGATTAGCGGGAGCTACGAGCAGTACTTC | CASSPRISGSYEQYF
TRBD1 | TRBJ2-7 | - | TRBV2 | TGTGCCAGCACTTTAAACTTGGACAGGGCCTACGAGCAGTACTTC | CASTLNLDRAYEQYF
TRBD1 | TRBJ1-5 | - | TRBV28 | TGTGCCAGCAGTTTGCGGTCGGGGACAGGATTTCTTAGCAATCAGCCCCAGCATTTT | CASSLRSGTGFLSNQPQHF
TRBD1 | TRBJ1-1 | - | TRBV6-1 | TGTGCCAGCAGTGACCGACAGGGGGCAGGCGTGACTGAAGCTTTCTTT | CASSDRQGAGVTEAFF
- | TRBJ1-1 | - | TRBV27 | TGTGCCAGCGGGCCGAACACTGAAGCTTTCTTT | CASGPNTEAFF
- | TRBJ1-2 | - | TRBV5-5 | TGTGCCAGCAGCTTAACCGGGGAGACGGGGGGCTACACCTTC | CASSLTGETGGYTF
- | TRBJ2-2 | - | TRBV29-1 | TGCAGCGTGGTGTCGCGGGTTGGCACCGGGGAGCTGTTTTTT | CSVVSRVGTGELFF
- | TRBJ2-2 | - | TRBV7-3 | TGTGCCAGCAGCTTAGAGGGCGCGAACACCGGGGAGCTGTTTTTT | CASSLEGANTGELFF
- | TRBJ2-7 | - | TRBV28 | TGTGCCAGCAGTCCGACAGAAACCTACGAGCAGTACTTC | CASSPTETYEQYF
- | TRBJ1-1 | once | TRBV7-9 | TGTGCCAGCAGCTTAACTCCGAACACTGAAGCTTTCTTT | CASSLTPNTEAFF
- | TRBJ2-5 | - | TRBV21-1 | TGTGCCAGCAGGCGCCAAATCCAAGAGACCCAGTACTTC | CASRRQIQETQYF
- | TRBJ1-2 | - | TRBV3-1/TRBV3-2 | TGTGCCAGCAGCTATTATACAGGGTCCTATGGCTACACCTTC | CASSYYTGSYGYTF
- | TRBJ2-1 | - | TRBV4-2 | TGTGCCAGCAGCCAAGCGGCAGGCCAAAACAATGAGCAGTTCTTC | CASSQAAGQNNEQFF
TRBD1 | TRBJ2-7 | - | TRBV5-6 | TGTGCCAGCCGTTTATGGACAGGGATCGAGCAGTACTTC | CASRLWTGIEQYF
- | TRBJ2-7 | - | TRBV6-5 | TGTGCCAGCAGTCCTCGGGGGAGCGGGCCCGAGCAGTACTTC | CASSPRGSGPEQYF
TRBD2 | TRBJ2-1 | - | TRBV7-2 | TGTGCCAGCAGCAATAGCGGGAGCTCCTACAATGAGCAGTTCTTC | CASSNSGSSYNEQFF
- | TRBJ1-3 | - | TRBV19 | TGTGCCAGTAGTGGGAGTTCTTTTGGAAACACCATATATTTT | CASSGSSFGNTIYF
TRBD2 | TRBJ2-2 | once | TRBV19 | TGTGCCAGTATCCATGGGGGGGATGCGAACACCGGGGAGCTGTTTTTT | CASIHGGDANTGELFF
- | TRBJ2-5 | - | TRBV4-3 | TGCGCCAGCAGCCAAGAAGCGGGTCAGACCCAGTACTTC | CASSQEAGQTQYF